These T cell receptor beta chains were read from a single sample in a study of post-analysis software for immune sequencing data. TCRdb reprocessed the PCR reads via MiXCR and lists one record per CDR3 protein. There are around 770,000 distinct CDR3 sequences in the sample; 46% occur only once, and roughly 4.5% lies in the top ten. The sample consisted of blood. Receptors were obtained from a girl aged 5-17 years with multiple sclerosis. Each CDR3 is given with its conserved first and last residue. D genes are given only for firm matches. Part of the rows lack a size; the others show once, few, many or a class for expanded clones.

D,J,V,size,CDR3,DNA
.,TRBJ2-1,TRBV10-3,.,CAISEALVEQFF,TGTGCCATCAGTGAGGCCCTGGTTGAGCAGTTCTTC
TRBD2,TRBJ2-5,TRBV5-1,few,CASSLLAGIEETQYF,TGCGCCAGCAGCTTGCTAGCGGGGATAGAAGAGACCCAGTACTTC
.,TRBJ1-1,TRBV12-3/TRBV12-4,.,CASSPIRGADTEAFF,TGTGCCAGCAGTCCAATCCGGGGGGCGGACACTGAAGCTTTCTTT
TRBD2,TRBJ2-1,TRBV7-3,many,CASSLGLAVYNEQFF,TGTGCCAGCAGCTTAGGACTAGCGGTCTACAATGAGCAGTTCTTC
TRBD1,TRBJ2-5,TRBV29-1,.,CSVETTGDETQYF,TGCAGCGTTGAGACCACAGGGGACGAGACCCAGTACTTC
TRBD1,TRBJ1-5,TRBV11-2,once,CASSQKTGSQPQHF,TGTGCCAGCAGCCAGAAGACAGGGAGTCAGCCCCAGCATTTT
TRBD2,TRBJ2-1,TRBV29-1,.,CSVETGSGIGDEQFF,TGCAGCGTTGAAACGGGTAGCGGGATTGGGGATGAGCAGTTCTTC
TRBD2,TRBJ2-7,TRBV18,.,CASSQGLAQHEQYF,TGTGCCAGCTCACAGGGACTAGCTCAACACGAGCAGTACTTC
.,TRBJ1-1,TRBV29-1,.,CSSGPLGMNTEAFF,TGCAGCTCGGGACCGCTGGGGATGAACACTGAAGCTTTCTTT
.,TRBJ1-1,TRBV9,many,CASSARDFTEAFF,TGTGCCAGCAGCGCCCGGGACTTCACTGAAGCTTTCTTT
.,TRBJ2-3,TRBV20-1,once,CSASGVPPRLDTQYF,TGCAGTGCTAGTGGGGTCCCCCCCCGGTTGGATACGCAGTATTTT
TRBD1,TRBJ2-5,TRBV29-1,.,CSVSTGTRQYF,TGCAGCGTCTCGACAGGGACAAGGCAGTACTTC
TRBD2,TRBJ2-1,TRBV10-2,.,CASRASGSGYNEQFF,TGCGCCAGCAGAGCTAGCGGGAGTGGTTACAATGAGCAGTTCTTC
TRBD1,TRBJ2-7,TRBV3-1,few,CASSPTGGKNYEQYF,TGTGCCAGCAGCCCGACAGGGGGCAAGAACTACGAGCAGTACTTC
.,TRBJ2-3,TRBV5-1,.,CASSPRGPGRQRVGTDTQYF,TGCGCCAGCAGCCCGCGGGGACCGGGACGGCAGAGGGTGGGCACAGATACGCAGTATTTT
TRBD2,TRBJ2-5,TRBV7-9,once,CASSGGLAGGIETQYF,TGTGCCAGCAGCGGGGGACTAGCGGGAGGAATTGAGACCCAGTACTTC
.,TRBJ2-5,TRBV10-3,.,CAISDGGKETQYF,TGTGCCATCAGTGATGGGGGGAAGGAGACCCAGTACTTC
.,TRBJ2-7,TRBV29-1,few,CSVEASPEQYF,TGCAGCGTTGAAGCTAGCCCCGAGCAGTACTTC
.,TRBJ1-1,TRBV29-1,.,CSVEMHTEAFF,TGCAGCGTTGAGATGCACACTGAAGCTTTCTTT
TRBD2,TRBJ2-1,TRBV24-1,.,CATSDLTSGPSYNEQFF,TGTGCCACCAGTGATTTGACTAGCGGACCGTCCTACAATGAGCAGTTCTTC
TRBD1,TRBJ2-1,TRBV3-1,.,CASSHSDRATYNEQFF,TGTGCCAGCAGCCACTCGGACAGGGCGACATACAATGAGCAGTTCTTC
.,TRBJ1-2,TRBV29-1,few,CSVVSAAYGYTF,TGCAGCGTTGTCTCGGCTGCCTATGGCTACACCTTC
TRBD1,TRBJ1-6,TRBV12-3/TRBV12-4,.,CASSPPGQGNSPLHF,TGTGCCAGCAGTCCGCCGGGACAGGGGAATTCACCCCTCCACTTT
.,TRBJ2-1,TRBV4-2,.,CASSQVGGWGWRNDEQFF,TGTGCCAGCAGCCAAGTTGGGGGTTGGGGATGGAGGAACGATGAGCAGTTCTTC
.,TRBJ2-7,TRBV6-1,.,CASSEARAGFPYEQYF,TGTGCCAGCAGTGAAGCGCGGGCAGGATTTCCCTACGAGCAGTACTTC
.,TRBJ2-4,TRBV9,.,CASSLMEGGKNIQYF,TGTGCCAGCAGCCTAATGGAGGGAGGCAAAAACATTCAGTACTTC
.,TRBJ2-5,TRBV6-5,.,CASSYSKAGAKGETQYF,TGTGCCAGCAGTTACTCGAAGGCAGGGGCGAAAGGAGAGACCCAGTACTTC
.,TRBJ2-5,TRBV12-3/TRBV12-4,few,CASSSYRVRETQYF,TGTGCCAGCAGTTCCTACAGGGTGAGGGAGACCCAGTACTTC
TRBD2,TRBJ2-3,TRBV5-1,.,CASSLVTSGRRGTDTQYF,TGCGCCAGCAGCTTGGTGACTAGCGGGAGGCGCGGCACAGATACGCAGTATTTT
.,TRBJ2-1,TRBV4-2,few,CASSQAWDEQFF,TGTGCCAGCAGCCAAGCGTGGGATGAGCAGTTCTTC
TRBD1,TRBJ2-7,TRBV5-1,.,CASSWDRAYEQYF,TGCGCCAGCAGCTGGGACAGGGCCTACGAGCAGTACTTC
.,TRBJ2-7,TRBV27,.,CASSTLRGYSYEQYF,TGTGCCAGCAGTACCCTCAGGGGCTACTCCTACGAGCAGTACTTC
.,TRBJ2-7,TRBV6-5,.,CASSYSAGVYEQYF,TGCGCCAGCAGTTACTCGGCAGGGGTCTACGAGCAGTACTTC
.,TRBJ1-4,TRBV20-1,few,CSARRGLGEKLFF,TGCAGTGCTAGAAGGGGGTTAGGAGAAAAACTGTTTTTT
TRBD1,TRBJ2-1,TRBV5-1,.,CAGSPTGNEQFF,TGCGCCGGCAGCCCGACAGGGAATGAGCAGTTCTTC
.,TRBJ1-2,TRBV9,.,CASSVRAGSDGHTF,TGTGCCAGCAGCGTACGGGCAGGGTCGGATGGCCACACCTTC
.,TRBJ1-5,TRBV12-3/TRBV12-4,.,CASRPPGGAGQPQHF,TGTGCCAGCAGGCCTCCGGGGGGAGCTGGTCAGCCCCAGCATTTT
TRBD2,TRBJ2-3,TRBV4-3,.,CASSQSIAGGIPDTQYF,TGCGCCAGCAGCCAAAGTATAGCGGGAGGAATCCCAGATACGCAGTATTTT
.,TRBJ2-5,TRBV29-1,few,CSVGGQSGETQYF,TGCAGCGTTGGGGGGCAGTCAGGGGAGACCCAGTACTTC
.,TRBJ2-7,TRBV6-2/TRBV6-3,.,CASSPPAIYEQYF,TGTGCCAGCAGTCCCCCGGCGATCTACGAGCAGTACTTC
TRBD2,TRBJ2-1,TRBV5-1,once,CASSPGSGSPYEQFF,TGCGCCAGCAGCCCCGGTAGCGGGAGTCCCTATGAGCAGTTCTTC